This T cell receptor beta chain emerged from a study of cytomegalovirus exposure and HLA in healthy donors. PCR involved 60 Vbeta and 13 Jbeta primers. Profiling relied on immunoSEQ multiplex PCR, and the TCRdb table lists in-frame clones only, not all of them. In the table there are roughly 120,000 clones, 75% to 85% of which are singletons. Trimming removed 4 bases at V and 0 bases at J, with 10 bases between. Germline V gene lookup returns CDR1 MGHRA and CDR2 YSYEKL. The CDR3 consists of 14 residues. This rearrangement joins TRBV4-1 to TRBJ2-7; possibly TRBD1 for D (6 bases). The sequence was obtained from a middle-aged man in good health and CMV-seronegative. The sequenced sample consisted of PBMCs. CDR3 in DNA: TGCGCCAGCAGCCGACGGACAGACTCCTACGAGCAGTACTTC. This gives the protein CASSRRTDSYEQYF.